These T cell receptor beta chains were read from a single sample in a study of blood T cell repertoires in COVID-19. Data came from immunoSEQ multiplex PCR; TCRdb stores just in-frame clones and leaves some out. The sample comprises about 180,000 clones, around 90% of which are singletons, and about 9.4% rests with the top ten. Sequences were obtained from PBMCs or T cells enriched from blood (not recorded which). The receptors were sampled from a woman between 18 and 29 years old who had recovered from COVID-19. The CDR3 runs from the conserved cysteine through the conserved F or W. Fields, in order: clone size, J gene, D gene, V gene, CDR3 DNA, CDR3 protein. The D gene is left open where the match is weak. Clone size is not always given. Where it is, it says once, few, many or a class for expanded clones.

clone_size: few
j_call: TRBJ1-1
d_call: .
v_call: TRBV19
cdr3_nt: TGTGCCAGTAGACTATCATCCGGGGTGAACACTGAAGCTTTCTTT
cdr3_aa: CASRLSSGVNTEAFF

clone_size: .
j_call: TRBJ1-2
d_call: .
v_call: TRBV28
cdr3_nt: TGTGCCAGCAGTTTATCGCAGGGGACTAATGGCTACACCTTC
cdr3_aa: CASSLSQGTNGYTF

clone_size: .
j_call: TRBJ2-3
d_call: TRBD2
v_call: TRBV7-2
cdr3_nt: TGTGCCAGCGGGATTGCGGGGGGGGAAGATACGCAGTATTTT
cdr3_aa: CASGIAGGEDTQYF

clone_size: .
j_call: TRBJ1-2
d_call: TRBD1
v_call: TRBV7-9
cdr3_nt: TGTGCCAGCAGCTTAGGGTCAGGGGGTAATGGCTACACCTTC
cdr3_aa: CASSLGSGGNGYTF

clone_size: .
j_call: TRBJ2-1
d_call: TRBD2
v_call: TRBV30
cdr3_nt: TGTGCCTGGAGTAATGCTAGCGGGAGCCCGGCGCAGCAGTTCTTC
cdr3_aa: CAWSNASGSPAQQFF

clone_size: .
j_call: TRBJ1-6
d_call: .
v_call: TRBV5-1
cdr3_nt: TGCGCCAGCAGCCCAGGGGTGGCAGGGAATTATTCACCCCTCCACTTT
cdr3_aa: CASSPGVAGNYSPLHF

clone_size: .
j_call: TRBJ1-6
d_call: .
v_call: TRBV28
cdr3_nt: TGTGCCAGCAGTTTACGGAGGGGCGATCGACCCCTCCACTTT
cdr3_aa: CASSLRRGDRPLHF

clone_size: .
j_call: TRBJ1-2
d_call: TRBD1
v_call: TRBV13
cdr3_nt: TGTGCCAGCAGCCCCAGACAGGGTTCTAACTATGGCTACACCTTC
cdr3_aa: CASSPRQGSNYGYTF

clone_size: .
j_call: TRBJ2-1
d_call: .
v_call: TRBV28
cdr3_nt: TGTGCCAGCAGTGAACTTTCGCGGGACCACAATGAGCAGTTCTTC
cdr3_aa: CASSELSRDHNEQFF

clone_size: .
j_call: TRBJ1-2
d_call: .
v_call: TRBV29-1
cdr3_nt: TGCAGCGTTATGACAGGTGGTTATGGCTACACCTTC
cdr3_aa: CSVMTGGYGYTF

clone_size: .
j_call: TRBJ2-3
d_call: .
v_call: TRBV30
cdr3_nt: TGTGCCTGTCGCGAGGGAGCCGATACGCAGTATTTT
cdr3_aa: CACREGADTQYF

clone_size: .
j_call: TRBJ2-4
d_call: .
v_call: TRBV11-2
cdr3_nt: TGTGCCAGCAGCTCGCCCCGGGACTTTAAAAACATTCAGTACTTC
cdr3_aa: CASSSPRDFKNIQYF

clone_size: .
j_call: TRBJ1-5
d_call: TRBD1
v_call: TRBV2
cdr3_nt: TGTGCCAGCAGAGGAGACAGGGGAGGAAATCAGCCCCAGCATTTT
cdr3_aa: CASRGDRGGNQPQHF

clone_size: .
j_call: TRBJ2-7
d_call: .
v_call: TRBV6-5
cdr3_nt: TGTGCCAGCGAAGGCGGTTACGAGCAGTACTTC
cdr3_aa: CASEGGYEQYF

clone_size: .
j_call: TRBJ1-2
d_call: TRBD1
v_call: TRBV7-9
cdr3_nt: TGTGCCAGCAGTTACCACGGGACAGAGAACTATGGCTACACCTTC
cdr3_aa: CASSYHGTENYGYTF

clone_size: .
j_call: TRBJ2-1
d_call: TRBD2
v_call: TRBV18
cdr3_nt: TGTGCCAGCTCACCCGCACTGGTTCGACTAGCCCCGACCCAGTTCTTC
cdr3_aa: CASSPALVRLAPTQFF

clone_size: .
j_call: TRBJ1-1
d_call: TRBD1
v_call: TRBV28
cdr3_nt: TGTGCCAGCAGTTACCGGGACAGGGTGGCCACTGAAGCTTTCTTT
cdr3_aa: CASSYRDRVATEAFF

clone_size: .
j_call: TRBJ1-1
d_call: TRBD1
v_call: TRBV4-2
cdr3_nt: TGTGCCAGCAGCCATGGAACAGGGGGAGTCGACGCTTTCTTT
cdr3_aa: CASSHGTGGVDAFF

clone_size: .
j_call: TRBJ2-2
d_call: .
v_call: TRBV28
cdr3_nt: TGTGCCAGCAGTACCGAGCGGAAAGGCACCGGGGAGCTGTTTTTT
cdr3_aa: CASSTERKGTGELFF

clone_size: .
j_call: TRBJ1-3
d_call: .
v_call: TRBV6-1
cdr3_nt: TGTGCCAGCAGTGAACAGGGTAGATACGGAAACACCATATATTTT
cdr3_aa: CASSEQGRYGNTIYF

clone_size: .
j_call: TRBJ1-1
d_call: TRBD1
v_call: TRBV6-5
cdr3_nt: TGTGCCAGCGAGACAGGGAGGAGGACTGAAGCTTTCTTT
cdr3_aa: CASETGRRTEAFF

clone_size: .
j_call: TRBJ2-3
d_call: .
v_call: TRBV3-1/TRBV3-2
cdr3_nt: TGTGCCAGCAGGCCGGGTAGCACAGATACGCAGTATTTT
cdr3_aa: CASRPGSTDTQYF

clone_size: .
j_call: TRBJ2-2
d_call: TRBD1
v_call: TRBV14
cdr3_nt: TGTGCCAGCAGCCGACAGGGGAGGAACACCGGGGAGCTGTTTTTT
cdr3_aa: CASSRQGRNTGELFF

clone_size: .
j_call: TRBJ2-2
d_call: .
v_call: TRBV5-1
cdr3_nt: TGCGCCAGCAGCTCCGGAACAGGGACCGGGGAGCTGTTTTTT
cdr3_aa: CASSSGTGTGELFF

clone_size: .
j_call: TRBJ2-3
d_call: TRBD2
v_call: TRBV19
cdr3_nt: TGTGCCACCTCCCCGACTAGCGGGAACGCTGGGCCAGATACGCAGTATTTT
cdr3_aa: CATSPTSGNAGPDTQYF

clone_size: few
j_call: TRBJ1-2
d_call: .
v_call: TRBV11-2
cdr3_nt: TGTGCCAGCAGCTTGACAGACAGGCCCTATGGCTACACCTTC
cdr3_aa: CASSLTDRPYGYTF

clone_size: .
j_call: TRBJ2-2
d_call: TRBD1
v_call: TRBV5-1
cdr3_nt: TGCGCCAGCAGCTTCCCCCCAGGGGGCGGGGAGCTGTTTTTT
cdr3_aa: CASSFPPGGGELFF

clone_size: .
j_call: TRBJ2-1
d_call: TRBD2
v_call: TRBV13
cdr3_nt: TGTGCCAGCAGCTTAATAGCGGGGGCCCTCGCTAGCTCCTACAATGAGCAGTTCTTC
cdr3_aa: CASSLIAGALASSYNEQFF

clone_size: few
j_call: TRBJ1-5
d_call: .
v_call: TRBV6-5
cdr3_nt: TGTGCCAGCAGGACCGGGCCAGAGTCGGGAGTTCGGCATTTT
cdr3_aa: CASRTGPESGVRHF

clone_size: .
j_call: TRBJ1-4
d_call: TRBD1
v_call: TRBV24-1
cdr3_nt: TGTGCCACCAGTGACCCTGGACAGGGTGAAAAACTGTTTTTT
cdr3_aa: CATSDPGQGEKLFF

clone_size: .
j_call: TRBJ1-4
d_call: .
v_call: TRBV11-2
cdr3_nt: TGTGCCAGCAGCCTGGACAGAGCTAATGAAAAACTGTTTTTT
cdr3_aa: CASSLDRANEKLFF

clone_size: .
j_call: TRBJ2-2
d_call: TRBD2
v_call: TRBV7-3
cdr3_nt: TGTGCCAGCAGCTTAATTGCGGGAGGGGGCACCGGGGAGCTGTTTTTT
cdr3_aa: CASSLIAGGGTGELFF

clone_size: few
j_call: TRBJ2-7
d_call: .
v_call: TRBV6-2/TRBV6-3
cdr3_nt: TGTGCCAGCAGTTACAGCGCTAAGTCCTACGAGCAGTACTTC
cdr3_aa: CASSYSAKSYEQYF

clone_size: .
j_call: TRBJ2-3
d_call: TRBD1
v_call: TRBV27
cdr3_nt: TGTGCCAGCAGTCCTAACAGGGGGCATTTATTAACAGATACGCAGTATTTT
cdr3_aa: CASSPNRGHLLTDTQYF

clone_size: .
j_call: TRBJ1-2
d_call: TRBD1
v_call: TRBV27
cdr3_nt: TGTGCCAGCAGTGGGACAGAATACTATGGCTACACCTTC
cdr3_aa: CASSGTEYYGYTF

clone_size: .
j_call: TRBJ2-1
d_call: TRBD2
v_call: TRBV5-4
cdr3_nt: TGTGCCAGCAGTTCCCCTAGCGGGAGCTCAAATGAGCAGTTCTTC
cdr3_aa: CASSSPSGSSNEQFF

clone_size: .
j_call: TRBJ2-1
d_call: TRBD2
v_call: TRBV5-1
cdr3_nt: TGCGCCAGCAGCTTGGAGCGCGGGAGGGACCTCTACAATGAGCAGTTCTTC
cdr3_aa: CASSLERGRDLYNEQFF

clone_size: few
j_call: TRBJ1-5
d_call: TRBD1
v_call: TRBV3-1/TRBV3-2
cdr3_nt: TGTGCCAGCAGCCAAGATGGGACAGGGAGTCAGCCCCAGCATTTT
cdr3_aa: CASSQDGTGSQPQHF

clone_size: .
j_call: TRBJ1-2
d_call: TRBD1
v_call: TRBV5-4
cdr3_nt: TGTGCCAGCAGGGAGGACAGGGGCGGCTACACCTTC
cdr3_aa: CASREDRGGYTF

clone_size: .
j_call: TRBJ2-1
d_call: .
v_call: TRBV29-1
cdr3_nt: TGCAGCGTTGAAGAAGGGGTCAATGAGCAGTTCTTC
cdr3_aa: CSVEEGVNEQFF

clone_size: .
j_call: TRBJ1-2
d_call: .
v_call: TRBV28
cdr3_nt: TGTGCCAGCAGTTCTGCAGACAGGTTCTATGGCTACACCTTC
cdr3_aa: CASSSADRFYGYTF

clone_size: .
j_call: TRBJ2-1
d_call: TRBD1
v_call: TRBV2
cdr3_nt: TGTGCCAGCTTCGGACAGGGGGCGCGGAATGAGCAGTTCTTC
cdr3_aa: CASFGQGARNEQFF

clone_size: .
j_call: TRBJ2-2
d_call: TRBD1
v_call: TRBV19
cdr3_nt: TGTGCCACCCACAGGGGTATCACCGGGGAGCTGTTTTTT
cdr3_aa: CATHRGITGELFF

clone_size: .
j_call: TRBJ1-1
d_call: .
v_call: TRBV27
cdr3_nt: TGTGCCAGCAGTAAGCCAGACGTGAGGACTGAAGCTTTCTTT
cdr3_aa: CASSKPDVRTEAFF

clone_size: .
j_call: TRBJ2-1
d_call: .
v_call: TRBV9
cdr3_nt: TGTGCCAGCAGCGTAGTCGGGACCTACAATGAGCAGTTCTTC
cdr3_aa: CASSVVGTYNEQFF

clone_size: .
j_call: TRBJ2-3
d_call: .
v_call: TRBV5-4
cdr3_nt: TGTGCCAGCAGCTCTGGTGGCAGGGTGGGAAATGTGGGCACAGATACGCAGTATTTT
cdr3_aa: CASSSGGRVGNVGTDTQYF

clone_size: .
j_call: TRBJ2-3
d_call: TRBD1
v_call: TRBV29-1
cdr3_nt: TGCAGCGTTACCCAGGGGGCGGCCGCAGATACGCAGTATTTT
cdr3_aa: CSVTQGAAADTQYF

clone_size: .
j_call: TRBJ2-7
d_call: TRBD1
v_call: TRBV4-2
cdr3_nt: TGTGCCAGCAGCCAAGATGATGGGGACAGGGGAGGCGAGCAGTACTTC
cdr3_aa: CASSQDDGDRGGEQYF

clone_size: .
j_call: TRBJ2-2
d_call: .
v_call: TRBV6-6
cdr3_nt: TGTGCCAGCAGTTACTCCCGGACCGGGGAGCTGTTTTTT
cdr3_aa: CASSYSRTGELFF

clone_size: .
j_call: TRBJ1-6
d_call: TRBD1
v_call: TRBV5-8
cdr3_nt: TGTGCCACTTCGACAGGGGGTAATTCACCCCTCCACTTT
cdr3_aa: CATSTGGNSPLHF

clone_size: .
j_call: TRBJ2-3
d_call: TRBD1
v_call: TRBV4-3
cdr3_nt: TGCGCCAGCAGCCGACGGACAGGGGGGGGAGATACGCAGTATTTT
cdr3_aa: CASSRRTGGGDTQYF

clone_size: .
j_call: TRBJ2-2
d_call: .
v_call: TRBV12-3/TRBV12-4
cdr3_nt: TGTGCCACCAAACGGTTCCCGGCCGGGGAGCTGTTTTTT
cdr3_aa: CATKRFPAGELFF

clone_size: .
j_call: TRBJ1-1
d_call: .
v_call: TRBV6-5
cdr3_nt: TGTGCCACACAGGGTGACACTGAAGCTTTCTTT
cdr3_aa: CATQGDTEAFF

clone_size: once
j_call: TRBJ2-1
d_call: TRBD2
v_call: TRBV29-1
cdr3_nt: TGCAGCGTTGGGCTAGCGGCAAATGAGCAGTTCTTC
cdr3_aa: CSVGLAANEQFF

clone_size: once
j_call: TRBJ1-1
d_call: .
v_call: TRBV28
cdr3_nt: TGTGCCAGCAGTTTATGGGCGGTGAACACTGAAGCTTTCTTT
cdr3_aa: CASSLWAVNTEAFF

clone_size: once
j_call: TRBJ1-4
d_call: .
v_call: TRBV30
cdr3_nt: TGTGCCTGGAGTGACCACAGCCAAAAACTGTTTTTT
cdr3_aa: CAWSDHSQKLFF